This T cell receptor (beta chain) appears in the sequencing data of a study of blood T cells in healthy people across ages (dated by TCRdb to between 2015 and 2016). Background on the whole study: Template switching captured roughly one uniquely barcoded TCR beta cDNA molecule per two T cells in model experiments. Using deep sequencing normalized with unique cDNA molecular identifiers, the study measured how TCR beta repertoire diversity changes with age. Donors were grouped into four age groups: young (average roughly 17 years), middle-aged (about 40), aged (about 60) and long-lived (just over 80). To avoid experimental bias, donors of different ages were spread randomly across the sequencing lanes. Using the same blood draw, the study looked at two additional independent replicas of 1 million unique cDNA reads for two donors, one aged 18 to 30 and the other aged 80 or older. Broad study findings and their caveats: There was a strong correlation between observed TCR beta diversity and the percentage of naive T cells measured by flow cytometry. The long-lived group showed more naive CD4+ T cells, fewer expanded clones and increased TCR diversity than the aged group, suggesting age selection. As age increased, observed TCR beta diversity per million T cells dropped in a roughly linear way, and a significant reduction was already evident by age around 41. Estimates of total diversity based on one million sequenced T cells were considered lower bounds and underestimates. Conclusive comparison of naive and antigen-experienced compartments was prevented by the profiling of bulk unsorted PBMCs. Donor CMV infection status was unknown, potentially confounding age-related changes in expanded clonotypes.

The library was produced with 5' RACE. This sample was sequenced with an Illumina HiSeq 2500. A second PCR of roughly 7 to 12 cycles was run with a J-beta primer mix and a sample-barcoded 5' primer. Each TCR beta cDNA molecule received a unique molecular identifier from a template-switch 5' adaptor carrying 12 random nucleotides. At least 2.5 million CDR3-containing paired-end reads were obtained from each sample. First-strand cDNA was synthesized from all RNA with the Mint cDNA synthesis kit, primed by a TRBC-specific oligonucleotide. After uracil-DNA glycosylase treatment, a first 18-cycle PCR used universal primers M1SS and BC2_uni_R on all cDNA. The original pipeline was this. For normalization, 1 million high-quality reads were randomly selected from each sample, with every read carrying a distinct molecular identifier. Instead of being binned into consensus sequences, reads with shared molecular identifiers were discarded. MiTCR, with a Q25 quality threshold and the strictest error-elimination algorithm, was used for CDR3 identification, clonotype clustering and error correction. A nonparametric unseen species model using Euler transformation provided a lower-bound estimate of total TCR beta diversity. TCRdb took the public reads, trimmed them with fastp at Q25, ran MiXCR for clone calling and kept in-frame beta chains. Each CDR3 protein gets just one entry, which takes the most common genes and DNA from the rows behind it. The V and J calls were not made by the authors but by TCRdb's processing. The table for this sample lists approximately 1.5 million distinct CDR3 sequences; roughly two fifths of them were counted only once. The ten largest account for just over 4% of the sample.

Measured from the cysteine to the phenylalanine, the CDR3 is 13 residues long. Just the 39-base CDR3 DNA is kept, in frame starting at base 1. As encoded in the germline V gene (reference sequence), CDR1 is MNHEY while CDR2 is SMNVEV. The junction shows trimming of 5 bases on V and 7 bases on J, plus 12 bases between the germline ends. Systemically healthy Caucasian individuals from Russia, some 40 in total and aged roughly 6 to 100 years, were included as donors. Each donor gave 8 to 10 milliliters of peripheral blood, collected into EDTA-treated Vacutainer tubes. Ficoll-Paque density-gradient centrifugation was used to isolate PBMCs, with at least 6.5 million per sample. Trizol reagent was used to extract total RNA from PBMCs, with at least 5 micrograms per sample. The percentages of naive CD45RAhigh/CD27high T cells were determined by flow cytometry on a PBMC aliquot from every donor. In regard to this clonotype: Its antigen remains undetermined. No base qualities exist here, and no much larger clone lies one base off it.

The specimen sequenced was blood. This receptor was identified in a woman aged 18 to 35 in good health. The rearranged segments are TRBV27 and TRBJ1-5, with the D gene uncertain. The base sequence is TGTGCCAGCAGTACCCCCGGACTGCAGCCCCAGCATTTT. This sequence encodes CASSTPGLQPQHF.